This T cell receptor beta chain was obtained from a study of shared clonotypes between healthy human individuals. Overall study results and limits: Several donors held about 5% of naive CD4 clonotypes in common.

Measured with immunoSEQ multiplex PCR; TCRdb has only the in-frame clones, and not every one. The table has about 2 million clones, approximately 94% seen once. The V gene lost 10 bases and the J gene lost 7 bases, with 15 bases spanning the gap. The length of the CDR3 is 12 residues. Per germline, CDR1 SGDLS and CDR2 YYNGEE. Of note for this clone: Its antigen remains unidentified.

Terminally differentiated effector memory CD45RA+ cells were excluded by CCR7 positive selection of CD45RO-negative cells. The genes are TRBV9 and TRBJ2-4; D is perhaps TRBD2 (6 bases). What was sequenced was naive CD8+ T cells sorted from blood. The sequence derives from a man aged 18 to 35 in good health. The DNA for the CDR3 is TGTGCCTCTGGGGGTGGAGGGAACATTCAGTACTTC. Residues: CASGGGGNIQYF.